These T cell receptor beta chains were read from a single sample in a study of CD8+ T cells in alopecia areata. The table came from immunoSEQ multiplex PCR; TCRdb's copy has only in-frame clones and leaves some out. The table includes some 190,000 clones, 51% detected once. The sequencing used CD8+ T cells sorted from blood, collected at approximately week 51, from a patient treated with tofacitinib. The source of these receptors is a human donor with alopecia areata. CDR3s include the opening cysteine and the closing phenylalanine or tryptophan. D genes are given only for firm matches. Some rows mark clone size as missing; the rest say once, few, many or name a class of expanded clone.

j_gene	d_gene	abundance	v_gene	CDR3aa	CDR3nt
TRBJ2-7	.	.	TRBV4-1	CASSNSDGVPSYEQYF	TGCGCCAGCAGCAACAGCGACGGAGTACCTTCCTACGAGCAGTACTTC
TRBJ2-7	TRBD1	.	TRBV27	CASSLSGQAYEQYF	TGTGCCAGCAGTCTATCTGGACAGGCCTACGAGCAGTACTTC
TRBJ1-5	.	.	TRBV5-1	CASSLVGGLNQPQHF	TGCGCCAGCAGCTTGGTTGGGGGCCTAAATCAGCCCCAGCATTTT
TRBJ2-4	TRBD1	few	TRBV4-3	CASSRVQGAKNIQYF	TGCGCCAGCAGCCGCGTACAGGGGGCCAAAAACATTCAGTACTTC
TRBJ2-3	.	.	TRBV5-6	CASSLAGDHTDTQYF	TGTGCCAGCAGCTTGGCGGGGGACCACACAGATACGCAGTATTTT
TRBJ1-5	.	.	TRBV7-9	CASGDGGAQHF	TGTGCCAGCGGTGACGGGGGAGCCCAGCATTTT
TRBJ1-2	.	.	TRBV29-1	CSVSDGTYGYTF	TGCAGCGTATCGGACGGGACCTATGGCTACACCTTC
TRBJ2-7	.	few	TRBV27	CASSSLGDEQYF	TGTGCCAGCAGTTCCCTAGGTGACGAGCAGTACTTC
TRBJ1-1	TRBD1	.	TRBV30	CASVAARQGNTEAFF	TGTGCCTCCGTGGCCGCTAGACAGGGGAACACTGAAGCTTTCTTT
TRBJ2-1	TRBD1	.	TRBV30	CAWSARTGTYEQFF	TGTGCCTGGAGTGCACGGACAGGGACCTATGAGCAGTTCTTC
TRBJ1-2	.	.	TRBV20-1	CSAQAGSGYTF	TGCAGTGCGCAAGCAGGGTCTGGCTACACCTTC
TRBJ2-3	TRBD2	few	TRBV29-1	CSKTSGGPDTQYF	TGCAGCAAAACTAGCGGGGGCCCAGATACGCAGTATTTT
TRBJ1-1	.	.	TRBV7-9	CASSLWGTEAFF	TGTGCCAGCAGCTTGTGGGGCACTGAAGCTTTCTTT
TRBJ1-3	.	.	TRBV4-3	CASSQDHVQPHSGNTIYF	TGCGCCAGCAGCCAAGATCACGTACAGCCGCACTCTGGAAACACCATATATTTT
TRBJ1-2	.	.	TRBV9	CASSVAGGDYGYTF	TGTGCCAGCAGCGTAGCAGGCGGGGACTATGGCTACACCTTC
TRBJ1-1	.	once	TRBV13	CASRDMNTEAFF	TGTGCCAGCAGAGACATGAACACTGAAGCTTTCTTT
TRBJ1-1	.	few	TRBV19	CASSISGDTEAFF	TGTGCCAGTAGTATCTCCGGGGACACTGAAGCTTTCTTT
TRBJ1-1	.	.	TRBV4-1	CASSQESVENTEAFF	TGCGCCAGCAGCCAAGAGTCCGTAGAGAACACTGAAGCTTTCTTT
TRBJ1-2	TRBD1	.	TRBV7-9	CASSLGQGAAGYTF	TGTGCCAGCAGCCTTGGACAGGGGGCTGCTGGCTACACCTTC
TRBJ1-6	.	.	TRBV19	CASRIDVDRPNSPLHF	TGTGCCAGTAGGATAGACGTTGATAGACCAAATTCACCCCTCCACTTT
TRBJ2-2	TRBD1	.	TRBV7-9	CASSLQLGQGSNTGELFF	TGTGCCAGCAGCTTACAGCTCGGACAGGGTTCGAACACCGGGGAGCTGTTTTTT
TRBJ2-3	TRBD1	few	TRBV10-2	CASTMTGPTDTQYF	TGCGCCAGCACCATGACAGGGCCCACAGATACGCAGTATTTT